The clone carrying this TCR beta chain was counted between two and nine times. The CDR3 totals 15 residues. CDR1 and CDR2 (germline): ENHRY, SYGVKD. V was pared by 2 bases and J by 0 bases, with 8 bases between. This entry comes from a study of blood T cell repertoires in COVID-19. On the study more broadly: The United States, Italy and Spain supplied acute and convalescent COVID-19 samples. In each case, the material was cDNA or gDNA derived from T cells, B-cell-depleted T cells, or PBMCs.

In the source study's methods: Nucleated cell number was recorded as an estimate derived from reference gene primer amplification. The assay was immunoSEQ multiplex PCR, and TCRdb's table has in-frame clones only and misses some. V and J calls plus clone size are reproduced from that table; the DNA served to infer D and trimming. Of 350,000 or so clones listed, 70% to 90% are singletons. While infection was still active, Seattle patients were enrolled and then followed longitudinally. This chain connects TRBV10-3 to TRBJ1-3, with D uncertain. This TCR was recovered from a woman between 25 and 40 years old with COVID-19, enrolled during active disease. The sample comprised peripheral blood. In nucleotides, the CDR3 is TGTGCCATCAGTGAGGGGCGATTCTCTGGAAACACCATATATTTT. Its translation: CAISEGRFSGNTIYF.